Reported below is one TCR beta chain. It lacks a known antigen. The sample holds no much larger clone one base away, and base qualities are not on file. The data are from a study of blood T cell repertoires in COVID-19 (dated by TCRdb to about 2020). As for the study more broadly: The collaborator samples originated in the United States, Italy and Spain and spanned the acute and convalescent phases of COVID-19. Samples were obtained from the ongoing ImmuneRACE study (first 160 participants) and from some 1,300 subjects provided by 6 global collaborators. The prospective study material was composed of cDNA or gDNA derived from T cells, B-cell-depleted T cells, or PBMCs. Where HLA class I and class II types were available, the types were taken from metadata supplied by the sample provider, not from assay-based typing. The sample metadata nearly always contained a de-identified subject ID, COVID-19 status, age in years and sex. Deeply sampled blood TCRbeta repertoires from subjects exposed to, actively infected with, or recovered from COVID-19 were included in the dataset. The repertoires were released in a freely available public database meant as a resource for research on the immune response to SARS-CoV-2. The study at large found these results: Clinical and demographic metadata were provided uncurated, with the amount varying by source and participant.

Participants in the prospective study were enrolled through a virtual design, were aged about 18 to 89 years, and lived in 20 to 30 United States geographic areas. Cohort assignment in the prospective study relied on participant-reported clinical history from a screening survey and a study questionnaire. ImmuneRACE Cohort 3 recovered participants were defined by two consecutive negative NP/OP PCR tests, healthcare professional clearance, or symptom resolution. Each participant in the prospective study had whole blood, serum and a nasopharyngeal or oropharyngeal swab collected by mobile phlebotomists. Additional blood draws and questionnaires over an approximately two-month period could optionally be provided by prospective study participants. Prospective study blood samples were shipped either frozen or at room temperature before DNA extraction. Trimming takes 2 bases off V and 0 bases off J; junction bases not matched to a gene: 6. According to the germline V gene, CDR1 reads SNHLY and CDR2 reads FYNNEI. The CDR3 numbers 16 residues from cysteine through phenylalanine. The entry retains the CDR3 DNA only, 48 bases that are in frame from base 1.

The immunoSEQ Assay, a bias-controlled multiplex PCR, was used to amplify TCRbeta CDR3 regions from genomic DNA. As for how the authors treated the data: The number of nucleated cells in each sample was estimated from the amplification of reference gene primers within the assay. Sequence reads were collapsed and filtered to measure the absolute abundance of every unique TCRbeta CDR3 rearrangement. Productive Simpson clonality was computed per sample as the square root of Simpson's diversity index over productive rearrangements. Not all clones reach the TCRdb copy of this immuneACCESS table, which keeps in-frame sequences only. Checked studies attribute under half of the gap to unresolved V genes and leave the rest unexplained. That table is the source of V, J and clone size, and D and trimming were worked out from the DNA. The sample records about 200,000 clones, roughly four fifths of which are singletons. The ten most abundant clones make up 6.5% to 9.5% of the sample.

Sequenced input: PBMCs or T cells enriched from blood (not recorded which). The chain links TRBV2 with TRBJ1-1; TRBD1 lines up with 7 middle nucleotides. This clonotype originated in a man in his forties who had recovered from COVID-19. The nucleotides are TGTGCCAGCAGTGAATGGGGACAGCTCATGAACACTGAAGCTTTCTTT. This is translated as CASSEWGQLMNTEAFF.